The T cell receptor (beta chain) described here comes from a study of shared clonotypes between healthy human individuals. About the research overall: The study enrolled a couple of women and three men aged 18 to 49.

Trimming removed 3 bases from V and 5 bases from J, with 14 bases in between. Germline CDR1 MDHEN, CDR2 SYDVKM. The CDR3 is 15 amino acids. Study-wide findings and caveats: Naive subsets generally exceeded memory subsets in estimated richness.

Sequenced by immunoSEQ multiplex PCR; TCRdb stores in-frame clones only, minus some. The sample has fewer than 3 million clones, approximately 90% seen once. Details on this clone: Its target is unknown.

This chain uses TRBV28 with TRBJ1-5, with a tentative D call TRBD1 (5 bases). The origin of this receptor is a man between 18 and 29 years old in good health. Some clones in this sample may be carry-over from other donors' samples. Sample: naive CD4+ T cells from PBMCs. Noted subset: CD45RA+ positively selected. The CDR3 region is CASSFQGMPDQPQHF. For the CDR3, the DNA is TGTGCCAGCAGTTTCCAGGGCATGCCCGATCAGCCCCAGCATTTT. Drawing the rest from reference TRBV28 and TRBJ1-5, the complete variable domain is DVKVTQSSRYLVKRTGEKVFLECVQDMDHENMFWYRQDPGLGLRLIYFSYDVKMKEKGDIPEGYSVSREKKERFSLILESASTNQTSMYLCASSFQGMPDQPQHFGDGTRLSIL.